Included here is one T cell receptor (beta chain) sequence, with context. This likely came from a read error, as a far larger clone is one base away. This entry is derived from a study of regulatory T cells in long-lasting Graves disease. TCR beta libraries were built with iRepertoire HTBI primers and Arm-PCR of CDR3 regions. TCRdb re-called the multiplex PCR reads with MiXCR, one entry per CDR3 protein. The sample holds 370,000 or so distinct CDR3 sequences; about 17% are singletons and the top ten take around 20%. Time point: newly diagnosed GD, antithyroid drugs for less than 3 months. RNA isolated from PBMCs was used to make the TCR library. These data were likewise used in another study, on T cells in Graves' hyperthyroidism and ophthalmopathy. That source adds: In the blood, most expanded thyroid clonotypes above 0.001 appeared as well.

Material: peripheral blood mononuclear cells (PBMCs), obtained at new diagnosis, from a patient treated with antithyroid drugs. This sequence originates from a woman younger than 30 with Graves disease.

The CDR3 DNA sequence: TGTGCCAGCGGCCGGGACAGAGGAACCTACGAGCAGTACTTC. It encodes CASGRDRGTYEQYF. The rearrangement uses TRBV12-3 or TRBV12-4 and TRBJ2-7; 7 nucleotides line up with TRBD1. V shed 8 bases and J 2 bases; nucleotides not matched to a gene: 9. The CDR3 extends over 14 amino acids.